The 9 T cell receptor beta chains listed next were all sequenced from one sample in a study of blood T cell repertoires in COVID-19. Generated by immunoSEQ multiplex PCR, the TCRdb table keeps only in-frame clones and is missing some. The data contain around 55,000 clones, approximately 90% of them seen just once; the ten biggest clones take up 1.4%. The specimen was peripheral blood. The source is a man between 60 and 70 years old with acute or convalescent COVID-19.

V is TRBV19 and J is TRBJ1-3, with unresolved D. The V end lost 3 bases, the J end lost 4 bases, and 13 bases lay between the germline ends. The CDR3 loop spans 15 amino acids. Germline-derived CDR1 and CDR2 are LNHDA and SQIVND (reference sequence). The CDR3 reads CASSISSGSGNTIYF. The DNA for the CDR3 is TGTGCCAGTAGTATTTCTTCGGGTTCAGGAAACACCATATATTTT. The full variable domain, rest sourced from reference TRBV19 and TRBJ1-3, is DGGITQSPKYLFRKEGQNVTLSCEQNLNHDAMYWYRQDPGQGLRLIYYSQIVNDFQKGDIAEGYSVSREKKESFPLTVTSAQKNPTAFYLCASSISSGSGNTIYFGEGSWLTVV.

The V and J genes are TRBV2 and TRBJ2-3, with TRBD1 matching over 8 bases. V was pared by 7 bases and J by 0 bases, with 9 bases of the junction left unmatched. Germline V gene sequence: CDR1 SNHLY, CDR2 FYNNEI. The CDR3 length is 16 residues. This CDR3 is CASTVDRASSTDTQYF. CDR3 nucleotide sequence: TGTGCCAGCACTGTGGACAGGGCCTCTAGCACAGATACGCAGTATTTT.

The CDR3 DNA reads TGTGCCAGCAGCCCCCGGACTAGCGGGATATCAGTAGATACGCAGTATTTT. This encodes CASSPRTSGISVDTQYF. V is TRBV14 and J is TRBJ2-3, with 12 nucleotides matching TRBD2. The germline V gene encodes CDR1 SGHDN and CDR2 FVKESK. The CDR3 has 17 residues. With 4 bases clipped from V and 5 bases from J, the junction kept 10 bases outside the gene matches. The whole variable domain, filled in from reference TRBV14 and TRBJ2-3, reads EAGVTQFPSHSVIEKGQTVTLRCDPISGHDNLYWYRRVMGKEIKFLLHFVKESKQDESGMPNNRFLAERTGGTYSTLKVQPAELEDSGVYFCASSPRTSGISVDTQYFGPGTRLTVL.

The chain uses TRBV5-1 and TRBJ2-5; TRBD2 aligns across 8 bases. CDR3 length equals 16 residues. The V segment lost 4 bases and the J segment 1 base; nucleotides outside the gene matches: 9. The germline CDR1 and CDR2 sequences are SGHRS and YFSETQ. In nucleotides, the CDR3 is TGCGCCAGCAGCCCCCAAGCCGGGGGGGTCCAAGAGACCCAGTACTTC. Translated: CASSPQAGGVQETQYF.

V usage is TRBV19 and J usage is TRBJ2-7; maybe TRBD1 (6 bases). Germline-derived CDR1 and CDR2 are LNHDA and SQIVND (reference sequence). V lost 3 bases and J lost 5, with 11 bases in between. The CDR3 is 13 amino acids. CDR3 sequence (DNA): TGTGCCAGTAGTATTCAGGGGAACCACGAGCAGTACTTC. It codes for CASSIQGNHEQYF.

The chain combines TRBV18 with TRBJ2-7; D is undetermined. Deletions cut 1 base from V and 3 bases from J, with 13 bases between. The germline V gene has CDR1 KGHSH and CDR2 LQKENI. The CDR3 loop spans 15 amino acids. Here the CDR3 reads CASSPQARSSYEQYF. CDR3 DNA: TGTGCCAGCTCACCACAGGCGCGGAGCAGCTACGAGCAGTACTTC.

The chain recombines TRBV11-3 with TRBJ2-7, with D tentatively TRBD2 (5 bases). CDR1 is SGHNT and CDR2 is YENEEA in the germline V gene. The CDR3 is made up of 14 amino acids. Deletions cut 4 bases from V and 6 bases from J, with 16 bases between. The CDR3 sequence is CASSSRRTGGEQYF. CDR3 nucleotide sequence: TGTGCCAGCAGCTCTCGCAGGACCGGAGGCGAGCAGTACTTC. The whole variable domain, filled in from reference TRBV11-3 and TRBJ2-7, reads EAGVVQSPRYKIIEKKQPVAFWCNPISGHNTLYWYLQNLGQGPELLIRYENEEAVDDSQLPKDRFSAERLKGVDSTLKIQPAELGDSAVYLCASSSRRTGGEQYFGPGTRLTVT.

The V and J genes are TRBV3-1 (or the pseudogene TRBV3-2) and TRBJ1-2; possible D gene TRBD1, 6 bases. The V and J ends lost 6 bases and 2 bases respectively, with 16 bases between them. The CDR3 has 15 residues. Germline CDR1 and CDR2: LGHDT and YNNKEL (reference sequence). The CDR3 spells CASRLRGGANYGYTF. For the CDR3, the DNA is TGTGCCAGCAGACTTCGAGGGGGGGCCAACTATGGCTACACCTTC.

V usage is TRBV19 and J usage is TRBJ1-3; D might be TRBD1 (5 bases). Germline V gene data show CDR1 as LNHDA and CDR2 as SQIVND (reference sequence). The CDR3 is 16 amino acids. The V gene lost 2 bases and the J gene lost 0 bases, with 11 bases spanning the gap. The CDR3 loop is CASSINVGGSGNTIYF. DNA for the CDR3: TGTGCCAGTAGTATAAATGTCGGGGGCTCTGGAAACACCATATATTTT.